This entry describes one T cell receptor beta chain. Profiled with immunoSEQ multiplex PCR; TCRdb holds only in-frame clones, not every one. In the table there are 250,000 to 350,000 clones, 90% of which are singletons. The CDR3 covers 17 residues. CDR1 and CDR2 from the germline V gene are LNHDA and SQIVND (reference sequence). V shed 1 base, J shed 4 bases, and the junction held 10 bases outside the gene matches. This sample was included in a study of blood T cell repertoires in COVID-19. Looking at the study overall: Sources were T cells, B-cell-depleted T cells, or PBMCs; the material itself was cDNA or gDNA.

Participants' own reports of clinical history determined their cohort assignment. Each recovered donor of Cohort 3 presented with two negative PCRs, clearance, or symptom resolution. The sample taken for sequencing was PBMCs or T cells enriched from blood (not recorded which). The chain employs TRBV19 and TRBJ2-1, with TRBD2 matching over 7 bases. The sequence was collected from a man aged 60 to 69 who had recovered from COVID-19. The CDR3: CASSIVAGAPGYNEQFF. The CDR3 nucleotides are TGTGCCAGTAGTATAGTTGCGGGAGCCCCGGGTTACAATGAGCAGTTCTTC.